This T cell receptor beta chain was sequenced in a study of cytomegalovirus exposure and HLA in healthy donors. Study-wide findings and caveats: In vitro testing confirmed three CMV-associated chains as specific for CMV antigens. The majority of TCR sequences were rare, yet some public TCRs appeared in many donors. Some segments of the V type, notably TRBV6-2 and TRBV6-3, were excluded as indistinguishable. For TCR beta chains, V- and J-gene trimming was later linked to a missense DCLRE1C variant.

The CDR3 is 12 residues long. With 7 bases clipped from V and 9 bases from J, the junction kept 6 bases outside the gene matches. CDR1 is LNHDA and CDR2 is SQIVND in the germline V gene (reference sequence). As concerns this clone: Its antigen is unknown.

The PCR had 60 Vbeta and 13 Jbeta primers. Clones were read by immunoSEQ multiplex PCR, and TCRdb kept only the in-frame ones, dropping some. The data show 130,000 to 150,000 clones, with approximately 81% seen just once and roughly 4% held by the top ten. The J gene is TRBJ1-2, the V gene TRBV19; 9 nucleotides agree with TRBD1. The sequencing input was PBMCs. The origin of this receptor is a woman aged 40 to 50 in good health and CMV-seropositive. The CDR3 protein is CASKGDRVSYTF. The CDR3 region has the DNA TGTGCCAGTAAAGGGGACAGGGTCAGCTACACCTTC.